The text below deals with one T cell receptor beta chain. Antigen: not known. A multiplex PCR was run with 60 Vbeta primers and 13 Jbeta primers. Using immunoSEQ multiplex PCR, the repertoire was profiled, and TCRdb retains in-frame clones only, with some absent. This repertoire shows about 150,000 clones, over 60% found once; its top ten account for under 2%. Participants comprised healthy donors of bone marrow. This record comes from a study of cytomegalovirus exposure and HLA in healthy donors. Notes on the study in general: Rarity characterized most TCR sequences, yet some public TCRs appeared in many donors.

The clonotype was recovered from a young woman in good health and CMV-seronegative. The specimen was PBMCs.

CDR3 sequence (DNA): TGCGCCAGCAGCTTAGATAGCCCGAACACCGGGGAGCTGTTTTTT. The encoded protein is CASSLDSPNTGELFF. The J gene is TRBJ2-2, the V gene TRBV5-1; D gene unclear. Per germline, CDR1 SGHRS and CDR2 YFSETQ. The CDR3 is 15 residues long. The germline V and J ends were trimmed by 2 bases and 0 bases, with 8 bases remaining between them. Complete variable domain (other parts from reference TRBV5-1 and TRBJ2-2): KAGVTQTPRYLIKTRGQQVTLSCSPISGHRSVSWYQQTPGQGLQFLFEYFSETQRNKGNFPGRFSGRQFSNSRSEMNVSTLELGDSALYLCASSLDSPNTGELFFGEGSRLTVL.